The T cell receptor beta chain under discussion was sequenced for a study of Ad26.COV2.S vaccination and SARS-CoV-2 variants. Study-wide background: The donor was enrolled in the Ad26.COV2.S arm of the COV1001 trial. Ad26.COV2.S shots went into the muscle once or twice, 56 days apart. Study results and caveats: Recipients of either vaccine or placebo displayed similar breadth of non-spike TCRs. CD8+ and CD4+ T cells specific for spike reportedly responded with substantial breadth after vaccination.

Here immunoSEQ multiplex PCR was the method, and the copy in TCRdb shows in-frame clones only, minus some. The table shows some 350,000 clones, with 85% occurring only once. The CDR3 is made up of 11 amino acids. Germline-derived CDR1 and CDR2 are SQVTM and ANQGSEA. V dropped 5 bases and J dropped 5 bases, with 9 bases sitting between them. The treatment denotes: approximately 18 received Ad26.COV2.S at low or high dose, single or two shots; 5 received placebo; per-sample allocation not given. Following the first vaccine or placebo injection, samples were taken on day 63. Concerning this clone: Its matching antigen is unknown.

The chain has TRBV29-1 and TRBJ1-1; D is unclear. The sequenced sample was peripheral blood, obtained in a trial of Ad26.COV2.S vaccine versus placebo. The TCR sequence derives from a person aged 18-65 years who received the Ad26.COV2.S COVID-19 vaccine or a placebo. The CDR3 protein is CSVQGWTEAFF. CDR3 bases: TGCAGCGTTCAAGGGTGGACTGAAGCTTTCTTT.